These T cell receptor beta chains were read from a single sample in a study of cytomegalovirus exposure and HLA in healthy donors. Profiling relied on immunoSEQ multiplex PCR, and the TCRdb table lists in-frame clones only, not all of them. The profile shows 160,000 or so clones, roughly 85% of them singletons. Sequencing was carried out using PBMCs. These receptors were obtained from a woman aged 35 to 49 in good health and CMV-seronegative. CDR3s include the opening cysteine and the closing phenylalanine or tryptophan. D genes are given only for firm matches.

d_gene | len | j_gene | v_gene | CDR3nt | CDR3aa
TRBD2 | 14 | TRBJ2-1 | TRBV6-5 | TGTGCCAGCAGTTACGGGACTAGCAGAAATGAGCAGTTCTTC | CASSYGTSRNEQFF
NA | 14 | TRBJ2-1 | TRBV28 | TGTGCCAGCAGTTTCCAGTTGGAGTATTATGAGCAGTTCTTC | CASSFQLEYYEQFF
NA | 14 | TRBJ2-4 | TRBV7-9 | TGTGCCAGCAGCTTGCCGGGGCGGGGAAACATTCAGTACTTC | CASSLPGRGNIQYF
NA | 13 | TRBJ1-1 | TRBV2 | TGTGCCAGCAAGAACAGACAGAACACTGAAGCTTTCTTT | CASKNRQNTEAFF
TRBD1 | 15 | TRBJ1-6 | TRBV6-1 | TGTGCCAGCAGGGAACAGGGGGCGATGAATTCACCCCTCCACTTT | CASREQGAMNSPLHF
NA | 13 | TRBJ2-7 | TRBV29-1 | TGCAGCGTTGAGGGGCGATTCTCCTACGAGCAGTACTTC | CSVEGRFSYEQYF
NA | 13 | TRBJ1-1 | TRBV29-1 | TGCAGCGTTCCCGACAACATGAACACTGAAGCTTTCTTT | CSVPDNMNTEAFF
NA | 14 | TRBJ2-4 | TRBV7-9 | TGTGCCAGCAGCTCGGACAGTCGGGACGGAATTCAGTACTTC | CASSSDSRDGIQYF
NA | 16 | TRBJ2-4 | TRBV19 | TGTGCCAGTAGTATAGATATAGGGGGGAGGGAAAACATTCAGTACTTC | CASSIDIGGRENIQYF
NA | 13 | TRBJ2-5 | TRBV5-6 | TGTGCCAGCAGCTTGTCAGGGGAGGAGACCCAGTACTTC | CASSLSGEETQYF
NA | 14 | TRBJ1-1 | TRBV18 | TGTGCCAGCTCACCGACGGGCCGAGGGACTGAAGCTTTCTTT | CASSPTGRGTEAFF
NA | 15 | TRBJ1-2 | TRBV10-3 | TGTGCCATCAGTGAGTCGGGGCGGGAATCCTATGGCTACACCTTC | CAISESGRESYGYTF
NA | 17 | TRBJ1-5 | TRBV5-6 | TGTGCCAGCAGCCAGGGACACCTTCGCCTTAGCAATCAGCCCCAGCATTTT | CASSQGHLRLSNQPQHF
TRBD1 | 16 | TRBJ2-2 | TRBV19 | TGTGCCAGCGGACCCACGGACAGGGGGCGCTCCGGGGAGCTGTTTTTT | CASGPTDRGRSGELFF
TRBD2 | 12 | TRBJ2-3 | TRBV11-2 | TGTGCCAGCAGCTTGGCGGGAGCTACGCAGTATTTT | CASSLAGATQYF
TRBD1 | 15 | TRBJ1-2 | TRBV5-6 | TGTGCCAGCAGCACGGGGGGACAGGAAAACTATGGCTACACCTTC | CASSTGGQENYGYTF
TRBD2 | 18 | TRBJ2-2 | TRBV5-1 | TGCGCCAGCAGCTTGCAGGCGGGGGGGCGGACGAACACCGGGGAGCTGTTTTTT | CASSLQAGGRTNTGELFF
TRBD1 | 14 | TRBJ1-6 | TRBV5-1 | TGCGCCAGCAGCTCCGGACAGGAGAATTCACCCCTCCACTTT | CASSSGQENSPLHF
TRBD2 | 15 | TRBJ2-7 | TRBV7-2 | TGTGCCAGCAGCTTAGGGGCGGGAGGGTTGTGGGAGCAGTACTTC | CASSLGAGGLWEQYF
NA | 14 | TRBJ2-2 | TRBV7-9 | TGTGCCAGCAGCTGGGGAGCAAACACCGGGGAGCTGTTTTTT | CASSWGANTGELFF
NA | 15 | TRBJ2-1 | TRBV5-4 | TGTGCCAGCAGCTTGGCACTCGACTCCTACAATGAGCAGTTCTTC | CASSLALDSYNEQFF
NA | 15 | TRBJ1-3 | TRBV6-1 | TGTGCCAGCAGGAGGACCGGGGAGTCTGGAAACACCATATATTTT | CASRRTGESGNTIYF
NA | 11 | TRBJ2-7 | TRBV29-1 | TGCAGCGTTGAAATGGAGTACGAGCAGTACTTC | CSVEMEYEQYF
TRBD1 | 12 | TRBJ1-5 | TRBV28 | TGTGCCAGTGGACAGGGGCATCAGCCCCAGCATTTT | CASGQGHQPQHF
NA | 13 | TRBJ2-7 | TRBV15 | TGTGCCACCAGCCCGTACAGGGACTACGAGCAGTACTTC | CATSPYRDYEQYF
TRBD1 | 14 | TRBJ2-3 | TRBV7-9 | TGTGCCAGCAGCCGGACAGGGGGCACAGATACGCAGTATTTT | CASSRTGGTDTQYF
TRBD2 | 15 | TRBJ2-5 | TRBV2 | TGTGCCAGCAGTCCGGGACTAGCGGGGGGAGAGACCCAGTACTTC | CASSPGLAGGETQYF
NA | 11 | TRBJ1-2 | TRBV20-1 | TGCAGTGCCAGAAGCGGGCTAGTCTACACCTTC | CSARSGLVYTF
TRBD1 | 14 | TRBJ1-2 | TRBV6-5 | TGTGCCAGCAGTGAACCCACAGGGGCCTATGGCTACACCTTC | CASSEPTGAYGYTF
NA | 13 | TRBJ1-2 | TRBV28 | TGTGCCAGCAGTTTGTTACAGTTTCGTGGCTACACCTTC | CASSLLQFRGYTF
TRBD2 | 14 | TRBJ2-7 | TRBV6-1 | TGTGCCAGCAGATCTAGCGGGGGGGCCTACGAGCAGTACTTC | CASRSSGGAYEQYF
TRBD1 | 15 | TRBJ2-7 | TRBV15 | TGTGCCACCAGCGAAGATGACAGGGTAGGACACGAGCAGTACTTC | CATSEDDRVGHEQYF
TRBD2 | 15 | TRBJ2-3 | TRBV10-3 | TGTGCCATCAGTGAGTCGGGCGGGGGGGCGGATACGCAGTATTTT | CAISESGGGADTQYF
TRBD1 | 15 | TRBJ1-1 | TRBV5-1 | TGCGCCAGCAGCTTTACCGGGACAGAGAACACTGAAGCTTTCTTT | CASSFTGTENTEAFF
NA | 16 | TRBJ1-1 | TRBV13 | TGTGCCAGCAGCCCTACAGGGACGCAGGGAGACACTGAAGCTTTCTTT | CASSPTGTQGDTEAFF
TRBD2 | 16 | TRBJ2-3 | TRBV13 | TGTGCCAGCAGCTTACTAGCGGGAGGGCCAGGAGATACGCAGTATTTT | CASSLLAGGPGDTQYF
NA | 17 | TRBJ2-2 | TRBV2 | TGTGCCAGCACCGATCGCTCCGGGGGACCGAACACCGGGGAGCTGTTTTTT | CASTDRSGGPNTGELFF
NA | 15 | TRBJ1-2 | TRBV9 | TGTGCCAGCAGCGACCCGGGACTACTACGTGGTGGCTACACCTTC | CASSDPGLLRGGYTF
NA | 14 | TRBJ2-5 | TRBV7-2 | TGTGCCAGCAGCTGGGACTCCTCCCAAGAGACCCAGTACTTC | CASSWDSSQETQYF
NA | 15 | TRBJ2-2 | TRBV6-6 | TGTGCCAGCAGGAAGAGTCTCGCGAACACCGGGGAGCTGTTTTTT | CASRKSLANTGELFF
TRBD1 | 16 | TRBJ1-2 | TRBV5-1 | TGCGCCAGCAGCTTGCAAACGGGGACAGGGCTTATCGGCTACACCTTC | CASSLQTGTGLIGYTF
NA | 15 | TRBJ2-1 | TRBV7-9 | TGTGCCAGCAGCGTCCGTAGCGGATCCTACAATGAGCAGTTCTTC | CASSVRSGSYNEQFF
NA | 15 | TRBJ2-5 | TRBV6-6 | TGTGCCAGCAGGCCGGACAGTCAAAGGCGGGAGACCCAGTACTTC | CASRPDSQRRETQYF
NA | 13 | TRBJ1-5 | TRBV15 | TGTGCCACCAGCAGCACGGACAGACAGCCCCAGCATTTT | CATSSTDRQPQHF
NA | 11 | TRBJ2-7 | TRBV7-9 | TGTGCCAGCAGCCTAACCTACGAGCAGTACTTC | CASSLTYEQYF
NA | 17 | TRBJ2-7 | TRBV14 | TGTGCCAGCAGCCCCGGGATTAATTGGATAAGCTCCTACGAGCAGTACTTC | CASSPGINWISSYEQYF
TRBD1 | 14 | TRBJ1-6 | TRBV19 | TGTGCCAGTAGTCCGGGGACAGACTATTCACCCCTCCACTTT | CASSPGTDYSPLHF
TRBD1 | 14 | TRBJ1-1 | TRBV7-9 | TGTGCCAGCAGCCAACGACAGGGGACCACTGAAGCTTTCTTT | CASSQRQGTTEAFF
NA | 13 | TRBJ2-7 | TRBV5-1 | TGCGCCAGCAGCTTGGAAACAGGGTACGAGCAGTACTTC | CASSLETGYEQYF